A single sample gave rise to the 25 T cell receptor beta chains below, sequenced in a study of cytomegalovirus exposure and HLA in healthy donors. 60 Vbeta and 13 Jbeta primers were used in PCR. The table came from immunoSEQ multiplex PCR; TCRdb's copy has only in-frame clones and leaves some out. Found here are approximately 190,000 clones, 82% of them singletons; the top ten hold roughly 0.8%. Sequencing used PBMCs. The receptors stem from a woman aged 18-35 years in good health and CMV-seronegative.

The V and J genes are TRBV30 and TRBJ1-1; tentatively, D is TRBD1 (6 bases). The CDR3 loop spans 11 amino acids. V gave up 7 bases and J gave up 6 bases, with 12 bases separating them. CDR1 and CDR2 (germline): GTSNPN, SVGIG (reference sequence). The CDR3 sequence is CASKGVAEAFF. The CDR3 nucleotides read TGTGCCTCCAAGGGGGTGGCTGAAGCTTTCTTT.

V usage is TRBV5-1 and J usage is TRBJ2-1, with TRBD2 identical over 7 bases. The CDR3 has 13 amino acids. Germline loops: CDR1 SGHRS, CDR2 YFSETQ. J lost 4 bases, V lost 6 bases, and 4 bases had no gene match. Here the CDR3 reads CASTGLVYNEQFF. The CDR3 nucleotides read TGCGCCAGCACTGGACTAGTTTACAATGAGCAGTTCTTC.

The V call is TRBV18, the J call TRBJ1-2; D is possibly TRBD1 (5 bases). V shed 4 bases and J shed 4 bases, with 10 bases lying between them. The CDR3 length is 13 residues. Per the germline V gene, CDR1 is KGHSH and CDR2 is LQKENI. The CDR3 coding sequence is TGTGCCAGCTCACGAGCAGACAGCTATGGCTACACCTTC. This gives the protein CASSRADSYGYTF.

The V call is TRBV14, the J call TRBJ2-1, with D uncertain. This CDR3 comprises 15 residues. In germline, CDR1 is SGHDN, CDR2 FVKESK. Trimming removed 1 base from V and 4 bases from J, with 11 bases in between. The CDR3 loop reads CASSQGHFLYNEQFF. The DNA of the CDR3 is TGTGCCAGCAGCCAAGGCCATTTCCTATACAATGAGCAGTTCTTC.

The chain recombines TRBV7-8 with TRBJ2-3, with a possible D match to TRBD2 (5 bases). CDR3 length equals 17 residues. The germline V gene encodes CDR1 SGHVS and CDR2 FQNEAQ. V lost 2 bases to trimming and J lost 2 bases, with 17 bases between them. The CDR3 reads CASSLYATIPSTDTQYF. CDR3 nucleotide sequence: TGTGCCAGCAGCTTATACGCGACTATCCCCTCCACAGATACGCAGTATTTT.

The chain links TRBV4-2 to TRBJ1-6; a weak D match, TRBD1 (6 bases). V was trimmed by 3 bases and J by 3 bases, leaving 18 bases between them. The germline V gene has CDR1 LGHNA and CDR2 YNFKEQ. This CDR3 comprises 18 residues. DNA of the CDR3: TGTGCCAGCAGCCAGGAACCGGGACAAAACGTCTATAATTCACCCCTCCACTTT. Residues: CASSQEPGQNVYNSPLHF.

The chain links TRBV4-2 to TRBJ2-5; 11 bases are shared with TRBD1. J was trimmed by 5 bases and V by 2 bases; bases with no gene match: 13. The CDR3 contains 18 residues. In germline, CDR1 is LGHNA, CDR2 YNFKEQ. The CDR3 loop reads CASSQTMVRGQGDETQYF. CDR3 sequence (DNA): TGTGCCAGCAGCCAAACAATGGTCAGGGGACAGGGGGACGAGACCCAGTACTTC.

The genes are TRBV5-4 and TRBJ2-5; tentative D call: TRBD1 (5 bases). The J call could be wrong; TRBJ2-7 is a better fit for the DNA end. The CDR3 sequence is 15 residues long. CDR1 and CDR2 (germline): SGHNT, YYREEE (reference sequence). CDR3: CASSVQGLTLYEQYF. The CDR3 region has the DNA TGTGCCAGCAGCGTCCAGGGCCTAACCCTCTACGAGCAGTACTTC.

V gene TRBV5-1 combines with J gene TRBJ1-1; weak D call: TRBD1 (6 bases). Per germline, CDR1 SGHRS and CDR2 YFSETQ. With 1 base removed from V and 4 bases from J, the gap between germline ends came to 11 bases. The CDR3 extends over 14 amino acids. CDR3 loop: CASSLTGGGTEAFF. In DNA form, the CDR3 reads TGCGCCAGCAGCTTGACGGGAGGGGGCACTGAAGCTTTCTTT.

The rearrangement links TRBV5-1 to TRBJ2-5; TRBD2 agrees at 7 bases. V shed 2 bases, J shed 1 base, and the junction held 11 bases outside the gene matches. The CDR3 is 17 amino acids. Germline V gene sequence: CDR1 SGHRS, CDR2 YFSETQ. CDR3 sequence: CASSFGGSGVLQETQYF. The CDR3 DNA sequence: TGCGCCAGCAGCTTCGGGGGGAGCGGGGTACTCCAAGAGACCCAGTACTTC.

The chain has TRBV5-6 and TRBJ2-7; D is unresolved. The CDR3 sequence is 14 residues long. Trimming cost V 0 bases and J 4 bases, with 11 bases left between them. Germline V lookup: CDR1 SGHDT, CDR2 YYEEEE. CDR3 sequence: CASSLDGVGYEQYF. The DNA for the CDR3 is TGTGCCAGCAGCTTGGATGGAGTCGGTTACGAGCAGTACTTC.

In its sample, this clone was seen once. The CDR3 region has the DNA TGTGCCAGCAGCCGGCCGTCCGGACTAGGCGTAGGTGAGCAGTTCTTC. Protein: CASSRPSGLGVGEQFF. The gene calls are TRBV14 and TRBJ2-1; 7 nucleotides agree with TRBD2. The CDR3 extends over 16 amino acids. V lost 4 bases to trimming and J lost 9 bases; unmatched junction nucleotides: 15. Germline V gene lookup returns CDR1 SGHDN and CDR2 FVKESK. The full variable domain, in which reference TRBV14 and TRBJ2-1 provide the parts outside the CDR3, is EAGVTQFPSHSVIEKGQTVTLRCDPISGHDNLYWYRRVMGKEIKFLLHFVKESKQDESGMPNNRFLAERTGGTYSTLKVQPAELEDSGVYFCASSRPSGLGVGEQFFGPGTRLTVL.

The rearrangement uses TRBV7-9 and TRBJ1-2; 9 bases fit TRBD1. Germline trimming cut 5 bases from V and 7 bases from J; bases unmatched to any gene: 8. This CDR3 contains 14 residues. Germline CDR1 is SEHNR and CDR2 is FQNEAQ (reference sequence). CDR3 DNA: TGTGCCAGCAGCCCACGGACAGGGGTGGCTGGCTACACCTTC. Translation gives CASSPRTGVAGYTF.

CDR3 bases: TGTGCCAGCAGCCAAGTTACTAGCCTCACTGAAGCTTTCTTT. It is translated as CASSQVTSLTEAFF. The rearrangement joins TRBV4-2 to TRBJ1-1; D is undetermined. Trimming shortened V by 1 base and J by 4 bases, and 10 bases separated the two germline ends. Germline loops: CDR1 LGHNA, CDR2 YNFKEQ. The CDR3 extends over 14 amino acids.

The rearrangement joins TRBV6-5 to TRBJ2-1, with 8 positions matching TRBD1. The germline V gene has CDR1 MNHEY and CDR2 SVGAGI. The CDR3 is made up of 13 amino acids. V trimming: 11 bases; J trimming: 3 bases; junction bases outside the gene matches: 6. The CDR3 nucleotides read TGTGCCGCAGGCAGGGGGCGCTACAATGAGCAGTTCTTC. Its translation: CAAGRGRYNEQFF.

This sequence joins TRBV18 and TRBJ2-3; the match to TRBD1 covers 9 bases. Germline CDR1 is KGHSH and CDR2 is LQKENI. After removal of 9 bases from V and 0 bases from J, the junction contained 7 bases not matched to a gene. The CDR3 sequence is 15 residues long. This chain's CDR3 is CASRTGGYSTDTQYF. In DNA, the CDR3 is TGTGCCAGTCGAACAGGGGGCTACAGCACAGATACGCAGTATTTT. The complete variable domain, with remaining parts taken from reference TRBV18 and TRBJ2-3, reads NAGVMQNPRHLVRRRGQEARLRCSPMKGHSHVYWYRQLPEEGLKFMVYLQKENIIDESGMPKERFSAEFPKEGPSILRIQQVVRGDSAAYFCASRTGGYSTDTQYFGPGTRLTVL.

This sequence joins TRBV27 and TRBJ2-2; D gene ambiguous. V shed 2 bases and J shed 5 bases, with 12 bases lying between them. Germline CDR1 and CDR2: MNHEY and SMNVEV (reference sequence). The CDR3 sequence is 15 residues long. This CDR3 reads CASSLGHATTGELFF. CDR3 sequence (DNA): TGTGCCAGCAGTTTAGGGCACGCTACGACCGGGGAGCTGTTTTTT.

The chain couples TRBV6-5 to TRBJ2-5; TRBD1 matches 8 bases. The closer fit of TRBJ2-7 to the DNA end suggests the J call may be wrong. The germline gives CDR1 MNHEY, CDR2 SVGAGI. The CDR3 is 14 residues long. The CDR3 nucleotides are TGTGCCAGCAGTTACGGGACAGGCGCCTACGAGCAGTACTTC. It translates to CASSYGTGAYEQYF.

This chain connects TRBV18 to TRBJ2-1, with D possibly matching TRBD2 (5 bases). This CDR3 region has 15 residues. V was shortened by 3 bases and J by 4 bases, with 13 bases between the two germline ends. The germline V gene encodes CDR1 KGHSH and CDR2 LQKENI. CDR3 residues: CASSPQRERYNEQFF. As DNA, the CDR3 is TGTGCCAGCTCACCTCAGAGGGAGAGGTACAATGAGCAGTTCTTC.

The chain joins TRBV7-8 to TRBJ1-4; no firm D call. CDR1 and CDR2 (germline): SGHVS, FQNEAQ. The V end was cut by 6 bases, the J end by 8 bases, with 10 bases between. The CDR3 runs to 12 residues. The CDR3 reads CASSPFGEKLFF. CDR3 nucleotides: TGTGCCAGCAGTCCTTTCGGGGAAAAACTGTTTTTT.

The genes are TRBV27 and TRBJ2-7, with D perhaps matching TRBD2 (6 bases). CDR1 and CDR2 from the germline V gene are MNHEY and SMNVEV (reference sequence). Trimming cost V 6 bases and J 3 bases, with 12 bases left between them. This CDR3 is 13 amino acids long. For the CDR3, the DNA is TGTGCCAGCAGCTTCGGGACTTTCTACGAGCAGTACTTC. It encodes CASSFGTFYEQYF.

The chain uses TRBV27 and TRBJ2-2; no clear D gene. V lost 2 bases and J lost 6, with 7 bases in between. The germline CDR1 and CDR2 sequences are MNHEY and SMNVEV (reference sequence). The CDR3 is 13 residues long. CDR3 sequence: CASSLISAGELFF. The CDR3, as DNA: TGTGCCAGCAGTTTAATAAGCGCCGGGGAGCTGTTTTTT.

The V call is TRBV5-4, the J call TRBJ1-6; 7 bases are shared with TRBD1. Trimming took 1 base from V and 2 from J; bases not matched to a gene: 3. Looked up from germline, CDR1 is SGHNT and CDR2 is YYREEE (reference sequence). The CDR3 consists of 16 residues. CDR3 protein: CASSLRQGPYNSPLHF. The CDR3 bases are TGTGCCAGCAGCTTGAGACAGGGACCCTATAATTCACCCCTCCACTTT.

This chain connects TRBV25-1 to TRBJ1-1; 7 bases line up with TRBD1. The CDR3 loop spans 17 amino acids. Trimming cost V 4 bases and J 1 base; bases outside gene matches: 12. CDR1 and CDR2 from the germline V gene are MGHDK and SYGVNS. CDR3 sequence reads: CASSAIDAGQSNTEAFF. The CDR3 region has the DNA TGTGCCAGCAGTGCCATAGATGCGGGACAGTCGAACACTGAAGCTTTCTTT.

Points on this clone: At one of its ends the junction is not consistent with the germline gene, which may arise from a read error. The CDR3 is CSSSHTDTQYF. In DNA form, the CDR3 reads TGTTCCAGCAGCCATACAGATACGCAGTATTTT. The gene calls are TRBV7-9 and TRBJ2-3; D gene unclear. Germline V lookup: CDR1 SEHNR, CDR2 FQNEAQ (reference sequence). This CDR3 is built from 11 residues.